This TCR beta chain was obtained from a study of shared clonotypes between healthy human individuals. The CDR3 is 14 amino acids. Trimming removed 3 bases from V and 5 bases from J, with 13 bases in between. Germline CDR1 is MNHEY and CDR2 is SMNVEV (reference sequence). CD45RO negativity and positive selection for CCR7 defined naive CD8 cells, a population that excluded terminally differentiated effector memory CD45RA+ cells. Generated by immunoSEQ multiplex PCR, the TCRdb table keeps only in-frame clones and is missing some. Among millions of clones listed, roughly 91% were seen once. Notes on this clone: Other nucleotide sequences in the sample specify the same CDR3.

The chain links TRBV27 to TRBJ1-1, with D perhaps TRBD1 (6 bases). This receptor was taken from a man younger than 35 in good health. Some clones in this sample may be carry-over from other donors' samples. Material: naive CD8+ T cells from PBMCs. This CDR3 is CASSFGRGGTEAFF. CDR3 DNA sequence: TGTGCCAGCAGTTTCGGCAGGGGTGGGACTGAAGCTTTCTTT.